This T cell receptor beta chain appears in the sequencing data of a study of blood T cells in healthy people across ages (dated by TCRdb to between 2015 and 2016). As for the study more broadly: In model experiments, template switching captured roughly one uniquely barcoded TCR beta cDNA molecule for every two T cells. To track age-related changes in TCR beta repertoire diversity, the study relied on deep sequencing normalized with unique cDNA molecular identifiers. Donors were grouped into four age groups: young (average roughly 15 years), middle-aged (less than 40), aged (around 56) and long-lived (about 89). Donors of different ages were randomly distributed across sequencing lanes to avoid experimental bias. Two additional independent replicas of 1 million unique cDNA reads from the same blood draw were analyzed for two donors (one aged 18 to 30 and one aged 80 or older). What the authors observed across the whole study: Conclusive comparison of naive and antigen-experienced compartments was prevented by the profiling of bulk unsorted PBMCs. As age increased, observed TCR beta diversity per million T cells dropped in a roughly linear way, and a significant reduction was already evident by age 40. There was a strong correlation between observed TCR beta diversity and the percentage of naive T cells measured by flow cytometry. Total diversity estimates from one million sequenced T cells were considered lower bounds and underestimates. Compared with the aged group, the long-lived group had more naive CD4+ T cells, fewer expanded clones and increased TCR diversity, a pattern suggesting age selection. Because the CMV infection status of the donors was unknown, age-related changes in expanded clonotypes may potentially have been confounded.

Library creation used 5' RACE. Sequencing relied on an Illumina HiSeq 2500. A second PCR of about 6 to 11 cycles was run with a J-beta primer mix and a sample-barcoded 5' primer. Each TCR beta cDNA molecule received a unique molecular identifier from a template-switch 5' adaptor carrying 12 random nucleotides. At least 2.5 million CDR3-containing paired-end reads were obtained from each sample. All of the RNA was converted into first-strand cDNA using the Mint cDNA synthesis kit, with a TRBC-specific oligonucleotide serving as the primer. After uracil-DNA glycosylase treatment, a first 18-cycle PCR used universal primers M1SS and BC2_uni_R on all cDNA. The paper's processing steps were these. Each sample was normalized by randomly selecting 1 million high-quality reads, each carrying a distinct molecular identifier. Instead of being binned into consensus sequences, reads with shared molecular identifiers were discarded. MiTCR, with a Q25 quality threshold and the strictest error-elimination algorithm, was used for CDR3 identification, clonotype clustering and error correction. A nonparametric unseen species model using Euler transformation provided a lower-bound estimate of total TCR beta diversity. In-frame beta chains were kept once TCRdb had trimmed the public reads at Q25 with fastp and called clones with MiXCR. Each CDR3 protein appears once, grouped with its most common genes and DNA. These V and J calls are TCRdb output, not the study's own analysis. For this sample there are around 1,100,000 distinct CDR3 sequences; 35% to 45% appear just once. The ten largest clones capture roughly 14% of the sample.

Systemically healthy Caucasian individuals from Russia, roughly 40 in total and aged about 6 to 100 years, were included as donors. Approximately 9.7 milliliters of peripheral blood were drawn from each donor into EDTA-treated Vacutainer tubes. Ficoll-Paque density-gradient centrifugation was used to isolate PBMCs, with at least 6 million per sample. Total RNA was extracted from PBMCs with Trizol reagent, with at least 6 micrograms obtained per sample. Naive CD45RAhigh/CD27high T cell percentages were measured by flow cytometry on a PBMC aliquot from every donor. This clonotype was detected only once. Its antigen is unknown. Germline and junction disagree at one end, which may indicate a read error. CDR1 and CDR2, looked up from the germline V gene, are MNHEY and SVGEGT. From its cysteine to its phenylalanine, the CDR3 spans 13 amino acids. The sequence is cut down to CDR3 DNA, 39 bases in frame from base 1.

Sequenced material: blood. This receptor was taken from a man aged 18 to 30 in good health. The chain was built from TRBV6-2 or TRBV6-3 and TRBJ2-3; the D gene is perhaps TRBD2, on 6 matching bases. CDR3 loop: CASSGLQVDTRYF. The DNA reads TGTGCCAGCAGTGGACTACAGGTAGATACGCGGTATTTT.